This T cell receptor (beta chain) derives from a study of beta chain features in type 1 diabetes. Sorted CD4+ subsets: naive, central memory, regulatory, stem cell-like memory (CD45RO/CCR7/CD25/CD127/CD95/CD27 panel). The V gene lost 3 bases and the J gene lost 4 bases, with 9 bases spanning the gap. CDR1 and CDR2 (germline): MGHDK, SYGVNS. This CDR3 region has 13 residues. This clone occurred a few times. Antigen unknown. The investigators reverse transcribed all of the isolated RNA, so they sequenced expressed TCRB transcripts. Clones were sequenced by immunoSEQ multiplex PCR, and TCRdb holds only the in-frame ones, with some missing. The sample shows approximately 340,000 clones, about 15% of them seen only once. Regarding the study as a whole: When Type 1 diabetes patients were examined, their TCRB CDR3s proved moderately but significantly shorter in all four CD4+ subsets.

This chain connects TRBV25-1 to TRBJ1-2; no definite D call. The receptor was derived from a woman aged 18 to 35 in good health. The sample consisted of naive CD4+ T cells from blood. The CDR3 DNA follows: TGTGCCAGCAGTGACGGGTTAGGCTATGGCTACACCTTC. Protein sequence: CASSDGLGYGYTF.